This T cell receptor beta chain stems from a study of identical twins. Points from the study as a whole: Whereas memory repertoires showed no such difference, abundant cord blood beta clonotypes carried fewer insertions. Model-predicted out-of-frame TCR alpha sharing fell below observed values in monozygotic twins. Out-of-frame alpha sequences common to twins exhibited an excess of low generation probability.

Addition of a universal primer site occurred through template switching, and cDNA carried unique molecular identifiers. One entry per CDR3 protein, called by TCRdb with MiXCR from the 5' RACE reads. The table has about 240,000 distinct CDR3 sequences, under 12% seen once. This clonotype was seen a handful of times. Its antigen is currently unknown. The CDR3 ends on some other residue instead of the conserved phenylalanine or tryptophan, so this is likely a read error. Because the CDR3's place on the DNA is in doubt, the DNA is left out and the CDR3 is given as listed by TCRdb. CDR1 is DFQATT and CDR2 is SNEGSKA in the germline V gene (reference sequence). The CDR3 adds up to 11 amino acids, both ends counted.

Sample: memory T cells sorted from blood. This clonotype was obtained from a middle-aged man in good health. This sequence joins TRBV20-1 and TRBJ2-3; whether TRBD1, the table's D call, matches the DNA was not checked. Here the CDR3 reads CSARDPPLNPT.